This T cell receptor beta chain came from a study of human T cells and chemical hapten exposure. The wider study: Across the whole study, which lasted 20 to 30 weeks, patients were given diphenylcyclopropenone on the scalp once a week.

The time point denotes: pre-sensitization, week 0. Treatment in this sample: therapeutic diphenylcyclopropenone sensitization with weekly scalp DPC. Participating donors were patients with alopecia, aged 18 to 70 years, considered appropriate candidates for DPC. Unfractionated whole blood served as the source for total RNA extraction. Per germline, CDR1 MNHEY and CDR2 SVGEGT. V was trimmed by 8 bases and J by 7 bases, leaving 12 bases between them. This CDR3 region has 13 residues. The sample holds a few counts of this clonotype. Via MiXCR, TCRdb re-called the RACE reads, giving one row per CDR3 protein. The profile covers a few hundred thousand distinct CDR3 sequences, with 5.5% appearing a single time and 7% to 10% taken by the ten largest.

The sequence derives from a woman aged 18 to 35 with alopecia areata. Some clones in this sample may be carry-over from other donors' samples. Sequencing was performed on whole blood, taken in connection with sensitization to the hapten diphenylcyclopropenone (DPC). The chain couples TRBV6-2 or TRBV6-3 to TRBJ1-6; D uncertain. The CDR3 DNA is TGTGCCAGCCGCCTGACCTGGAATTCACCCCTCCACTTT. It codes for CASRLTWNSPLHF.